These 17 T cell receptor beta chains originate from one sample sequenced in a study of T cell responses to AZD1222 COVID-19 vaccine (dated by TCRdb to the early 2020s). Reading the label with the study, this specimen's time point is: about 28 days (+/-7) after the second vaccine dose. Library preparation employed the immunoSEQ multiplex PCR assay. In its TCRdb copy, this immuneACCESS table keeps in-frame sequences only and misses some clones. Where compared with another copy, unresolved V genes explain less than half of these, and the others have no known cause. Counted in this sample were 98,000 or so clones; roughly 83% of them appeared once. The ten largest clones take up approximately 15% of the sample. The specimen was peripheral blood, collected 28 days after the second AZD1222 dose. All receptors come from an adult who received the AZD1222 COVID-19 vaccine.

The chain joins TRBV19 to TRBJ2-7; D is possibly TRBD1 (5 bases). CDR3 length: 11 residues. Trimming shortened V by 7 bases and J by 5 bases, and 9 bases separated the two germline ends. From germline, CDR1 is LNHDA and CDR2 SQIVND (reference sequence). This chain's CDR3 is CASTTGNEQYF. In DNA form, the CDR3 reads TGTGCCAGTACTACAGGCAACGAGCAGTACTTC. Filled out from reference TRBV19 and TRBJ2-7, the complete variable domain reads DGGITQSPKYLFRKEGQNVTLSCEQNLNHDAMYWYRQDPGQGLRLIYYSQIVNDFQKGDIAEGYSVSREKKESFPLTVTSAQKNPTAFYLCASTTGNEQYFGPGTRLTVT.

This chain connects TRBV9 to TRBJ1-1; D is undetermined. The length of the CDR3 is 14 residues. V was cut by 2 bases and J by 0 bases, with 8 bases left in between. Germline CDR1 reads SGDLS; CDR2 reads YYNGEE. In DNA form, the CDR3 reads TGTGCCAGCAGCGTGGCCCGGGTGAACACTGAAGCTTTCTTT. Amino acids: CASSVARVNTEAFF.

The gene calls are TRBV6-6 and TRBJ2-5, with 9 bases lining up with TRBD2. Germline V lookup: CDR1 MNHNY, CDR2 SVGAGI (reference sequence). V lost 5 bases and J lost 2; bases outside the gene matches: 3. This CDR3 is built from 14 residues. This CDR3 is CASSLLAGQETQYF. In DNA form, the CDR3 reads TGTGCCAGCAGTCTGCTAGCGGGACAAGAGACCCAGTACTTC.

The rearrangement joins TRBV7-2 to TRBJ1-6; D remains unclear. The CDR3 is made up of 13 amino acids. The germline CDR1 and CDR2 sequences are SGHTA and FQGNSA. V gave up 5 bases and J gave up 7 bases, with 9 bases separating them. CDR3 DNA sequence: TGTGCCAGCAGCCCCCAGCCAAATTCACCCCTCCACTTT. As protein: CASSPQPNSPLHF.

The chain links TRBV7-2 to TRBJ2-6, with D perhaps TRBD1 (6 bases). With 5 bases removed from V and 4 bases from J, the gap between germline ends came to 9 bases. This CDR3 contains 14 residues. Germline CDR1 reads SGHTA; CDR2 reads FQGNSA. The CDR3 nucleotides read TGTGCCAGCAGCACCAGGGGAGGGGCCAACGTCCTGACTTTC. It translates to CASSTRGGANVLTF. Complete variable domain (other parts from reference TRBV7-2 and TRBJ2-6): GAGVSQSPSNKVTEKGKDVELRCDPISGHTALYWYRQSLGQGLEFLIYFQGNSAPDKSGLPSDRFSAERTGGSVSTLTIQRTQQEDSAVYLCASSTRGGANVLTFGAGSRLTVL.

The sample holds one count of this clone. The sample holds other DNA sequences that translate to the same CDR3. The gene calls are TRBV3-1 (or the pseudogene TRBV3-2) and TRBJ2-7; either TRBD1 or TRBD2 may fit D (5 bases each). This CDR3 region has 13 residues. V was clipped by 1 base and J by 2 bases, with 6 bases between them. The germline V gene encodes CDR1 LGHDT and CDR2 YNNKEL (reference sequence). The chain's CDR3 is CASSQGGPYEQYF. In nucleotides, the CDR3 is TGTGCCAGCAGCCAAGGGGGACCCTACGAGCAGTACTTC.

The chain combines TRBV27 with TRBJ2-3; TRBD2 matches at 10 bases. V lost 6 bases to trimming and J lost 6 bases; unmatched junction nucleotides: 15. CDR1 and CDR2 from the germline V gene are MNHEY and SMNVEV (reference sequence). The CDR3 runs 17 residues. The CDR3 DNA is TGTGCCAGCAGCCCAAACCCCAGGACTAGCGGAGGGGATACGCAGTATTTT. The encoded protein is CASSPNPRTSGGDTQYF.

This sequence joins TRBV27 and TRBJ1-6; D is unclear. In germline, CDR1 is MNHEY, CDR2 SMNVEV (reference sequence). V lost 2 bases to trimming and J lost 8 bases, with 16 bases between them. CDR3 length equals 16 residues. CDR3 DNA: TGTGCCAGCAGTTTAAGCCGAAGGGCAGTAGATTCACCCCTCCACTTT. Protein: CASSLSRRAVDSPLHF.

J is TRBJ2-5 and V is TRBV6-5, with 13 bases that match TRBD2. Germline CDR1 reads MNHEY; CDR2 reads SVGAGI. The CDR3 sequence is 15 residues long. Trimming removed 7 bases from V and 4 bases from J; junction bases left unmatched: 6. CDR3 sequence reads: CASTRLAGGVETQYF. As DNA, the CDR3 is TGTGCCAGCACCAGACTAGCGGGGGGCGTAGAGACCCAGTACTTC.

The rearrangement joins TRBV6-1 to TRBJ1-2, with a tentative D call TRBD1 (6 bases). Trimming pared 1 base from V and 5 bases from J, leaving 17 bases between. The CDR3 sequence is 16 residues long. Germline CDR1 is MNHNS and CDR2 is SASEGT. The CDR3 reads CASSEGATGGRYGYTF. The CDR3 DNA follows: TGTGCCAGCAGTGAAGGTGCTACGGGGGGCCGGTATGGCTACACCTTC.

The CDR3 loop reads CASSTDNGNTEAFF. The CDR3 coding sequence is TGTGCCAGCAGCACTGATAACGGAAACACTGAAGCTTTCTTT. The gene calls are TRBV6-6 and TRBJ1-1; D gene uncertain. Looked up from germline, CDR1 is MNHNY and CDR2 is SVGAGI (reference sequence). The CDR3 runs to 14 residues. V was shortened by 6 bases and J by 2 bases, with 13 bases between the two germline ends.

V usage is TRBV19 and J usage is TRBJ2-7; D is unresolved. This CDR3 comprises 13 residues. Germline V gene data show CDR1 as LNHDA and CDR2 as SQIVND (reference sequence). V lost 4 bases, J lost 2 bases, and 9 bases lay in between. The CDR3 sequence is CASSRQAPYEQYF. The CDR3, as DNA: TGTGCCAGTAGTAGGCAGGCTCCCTACGAGCAGTACTTC. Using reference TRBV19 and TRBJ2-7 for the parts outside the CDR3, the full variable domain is DGGITQSPKYLFRKEGQNVTLSCEQNLNHDAMYWYRQDPGQGLRLIYYSQIVNDFQKGDIAEGYSVSREKKESFPLTVTSAQKNPTAFYLCASSRQAPYEQYFGPGTRLTVT.

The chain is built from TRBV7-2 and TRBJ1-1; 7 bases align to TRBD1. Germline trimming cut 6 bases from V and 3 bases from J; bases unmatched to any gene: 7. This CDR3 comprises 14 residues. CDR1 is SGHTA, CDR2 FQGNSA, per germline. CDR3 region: CASRDGRGYTEAFF. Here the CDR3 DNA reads TGTGCCAGCAGAGACGGCAGGGGGTACACTGAAGCTTTCTTT.

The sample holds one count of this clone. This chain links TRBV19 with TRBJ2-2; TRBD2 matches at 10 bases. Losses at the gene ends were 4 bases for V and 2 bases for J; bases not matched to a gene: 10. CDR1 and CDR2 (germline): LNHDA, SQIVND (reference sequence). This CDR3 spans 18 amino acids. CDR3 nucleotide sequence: TGTGCCAGTAGTACTGAGGCCCTAGCGGGGGTAAACACCGGGGAGCTGTTTTTT. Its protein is CASSTEALAGVNTGELFF.

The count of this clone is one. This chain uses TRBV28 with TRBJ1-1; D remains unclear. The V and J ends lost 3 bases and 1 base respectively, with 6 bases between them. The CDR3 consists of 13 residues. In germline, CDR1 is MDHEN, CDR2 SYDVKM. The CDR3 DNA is TGTGCCAGCAGTTTTTCCCAGAACACTGAAGCTTTCTTT. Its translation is CASSFSQNTEAFF.

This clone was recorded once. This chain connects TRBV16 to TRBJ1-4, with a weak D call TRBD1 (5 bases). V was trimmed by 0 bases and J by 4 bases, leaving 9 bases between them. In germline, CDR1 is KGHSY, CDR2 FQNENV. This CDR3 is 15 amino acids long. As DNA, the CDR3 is TGTGCCAGCAGCCAATCCCGGGGGTATAATGAAAAACTGTTTTTT. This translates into CASSQSRGYNEKLFF.

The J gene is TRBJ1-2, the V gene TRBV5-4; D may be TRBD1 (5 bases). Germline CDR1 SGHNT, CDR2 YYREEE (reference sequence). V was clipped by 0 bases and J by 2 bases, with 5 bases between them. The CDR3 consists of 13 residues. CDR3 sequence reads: CASSLAGNYGYTF. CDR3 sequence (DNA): TGTGCCAGCAGCTTGGCAGGGAACTATGGCTACACCTTC.